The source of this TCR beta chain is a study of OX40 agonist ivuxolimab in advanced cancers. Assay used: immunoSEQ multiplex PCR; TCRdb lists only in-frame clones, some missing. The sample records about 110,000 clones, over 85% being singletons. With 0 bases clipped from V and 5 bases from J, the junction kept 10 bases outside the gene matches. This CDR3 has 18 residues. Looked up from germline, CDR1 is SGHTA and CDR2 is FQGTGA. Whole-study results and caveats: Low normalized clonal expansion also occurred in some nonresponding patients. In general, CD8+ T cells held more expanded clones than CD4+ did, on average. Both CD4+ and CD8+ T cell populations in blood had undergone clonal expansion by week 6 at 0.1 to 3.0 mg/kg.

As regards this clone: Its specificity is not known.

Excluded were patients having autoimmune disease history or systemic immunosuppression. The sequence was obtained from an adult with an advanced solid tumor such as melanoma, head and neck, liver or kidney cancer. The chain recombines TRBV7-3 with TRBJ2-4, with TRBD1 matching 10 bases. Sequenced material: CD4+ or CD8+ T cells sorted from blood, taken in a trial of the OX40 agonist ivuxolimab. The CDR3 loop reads CASSLTAPGQGYQNIQYF. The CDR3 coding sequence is TGTGCCAGCAGCTTAACAGCACCGGGACAGGGGTACCAAAACATTCAGTACTTC.